The rows below give T cell receptor beta chains drawn from one sample of a study of PD-L1 blockade in urothelial cancer. Clones were read by immunoSEQ multiplex PCR, and TCRdb kept only the in-frame ones, dropping some. The sample lists 40,000 to 55,000 clones; 88% were seen once. The sequences come from PBMCs, collected around atezolizumab (anti-PD-L1) treatment. The receptor source for this set is a man aged 60-69 years with urothelial cancer. Both conserved end residues are part of each CDR3. D genes are given only for firm matches. Some rows have no size entry. The others give once, few or many, or a class for an expanded clone.

J,size,V,D,CDR3,DNA
TRBJ1-4,NA,TRBV28,NA,CASQPGGVSESEKLFF,TGTGCCAGCCAACCCGGGGGGGTTAGTGAGAGTGAAAAACTGTTTTTT
TRBJ1-2,NA,TRBV4-3,NA,CASSQETRIYGYTF,TGCGCCAGCAGCCAAGAAACCAGGATCTATGGCTACACCTTC
TRBJ1-2,NA,TRBV28,TRBD1,CASSINPTGANYGYTF,TGTGCCAGCAGTATCAACCCGACAGGGGCTAACTATGGCTACACCTTC
TRBJ1-6,NA,TRBV30,NA,CAWSRYRDVLYNSPLHF,TGTGCCTGGAGTCGTTACAGGGACGTCCTGTATAATTCACCCCTCCACTTT
TRBJ1-4,NA,TRBV7-9,NA,CASSLGWERRGDEKLFF,TGTGCCAGCAGCCTCGGGTGGGAGCGGCGGGGGGACGAAAAACTGTTTTTT
TRBJ2-1,NA,TRBV28,TRBD2,CASSLAAGATAYNEQFF,TGTGCCAGCAGTTTAGCGGCGGGAGCAACGGCCTACAATGAGCAGTTCTTC
TRBJ1-3,NA,TRBV30,NA,CASGDSGNTIYF,TGTGCCTCAGGGGATTCGGGAAACACCATATATTTT
TRBJ1-1,NA,TRBV4-1,NA,CASSRGPSTNTEAFF,TGCGCCAGCAGCCGAGGTCCCTCCACGAACACTGAAGCTTTCTTT
TRBJ2-3,few,TRBV5-4,TRBD1,CASSFRQGTDTQYF,TGTGCCAGCAGCTTCAGACAGGGGACAGATACGCAGTATTTT
TRBJ1-3,NA,TRBV10-3,TRBD1,CAIGARGISGNTIYF,TGTGCCATCGGAGCCAGGGGGATCTCTGGAAACACCATATATTTT
TRBJ1-1,NA,TRBV28,NA,CASSLQNTEAFF,TGTGCCAGCAGTTTACAGAACACTGAAGCTTTCTTT
TRBJ2-5,NA,TRBV25-1,NA,CASSERGTQYF,TGTGCCAGCAGTGAAAGGGGGACCCAGTACTTC
TRBJ2-1,NA,TRBV9,TRBD2,CASSVGARDGGLAGLEQFF,TGTGCCAGCAGCGTAGGAGCAAGAGATGGGGGACTAGCGGGACTTGAGCAGTTCTTC
TRBJ2-2,NA,TRBV7-2,TRBD1,CASSLGWTGGPGELFF,TGTGCCAGCAGCTTAGGATGGACAGGGGGACCCGGGGAGCTGTTTTTT
TRBJ1-1,NA,TRBV15,NA,CATSRAGGHTEAFF,TGTGCCACCAGCAGAGCCGGGGGGCACACTGAAGCTTTCTTT
TRBJ2-5,NA,TRBV15,NA,CATSGKGRVIIQETQYF,TGTGCCACCAGCGGGAAAGGCAGGGTAATCATCCAAGAGACCCAGTACTTC
TRBJ2-3,NA,TRBV28,NA,CASSPQGQSTDTQYF,TGTGCCAGCAGTCCCCAGGGTCAGAGCACAGATACGCAGTATTTT
TRBJ1-3,NA,TRBV7-8,NA,CASSFSASGNTIYF,TGTGCCAGCAGCTTCAGCGCCTCTGGAAACACCATATATTTT
TRBJ2-7,NA,TRBV28,TRBD1,CASSLFGGQGAFEQYF,TGTGCCAGCAGTTTATTTGGGGGACAGGGGGCGTTCGAGCAGTACTTC
TRBJ2-1,NA,TRBV19,NA,CASSPLSNEQFF,TGTGCCAGTTCCCCCCTCTCGAATGAGCAGTTCTTC
TRBJ2-1,NA,TRBV27,NA,CASRGGRGSYNEQFF,TGTGCCAGCAGAGGTGGGAGGGGGTCCTACAATGAGCAGTTCTTC
TRBJ1-1,NA,TRBV6-1,TRBD1,CASEKDRGDYTEAFF,TGTGCCAGCGAAAAAGACAGGGGGGATTACACTGAAGCTTTCTTT
TRBJ2-7,once,TRBV11-3,TRBD2,CASSLTSGRAPEQYF,TGTGCCAGCAGCCTGACTAGCGGGAGAGCTCCAGAGCAGTACTTC
TRBJ2-7,once,TRBV15,TRBD1,CATSRAGTGSYEQYF,TGTGCCACCAGCAGAGCCGGGACAGGATCGTACGAGCAGTACTTC
TRBJ1-4,NA,TRBV5-8,NA,CASSLARGASEKLFF,TGTGCCAGCAGCTTGGCCAGGGGCGCGAGTGAAAAACTGTTTTTT
TRBJ2-1,NA,TRBV10-3,TRBD2,CAISVGTSGINEQFF,TGTGCCATCAGTGTAGGGACTAGCGGGATCAATGAGCAGTTCTTC
TRBJ2-2,NA,TRBV5-6,TRBD2,CASSRGTSDTGELFF,TGTGCCAGCAGCCGCGGGACTAGCGACACCGGGGAGCTGTTTTTT
TRBJ2-1,NA,TRBV5-4,NA,CASSKDRGEQFF,TGTGCCAGCAGCAAGGATAGGGGTGAGCAGTTCTTC
TRBJ1-2,NA,TRBV7-2,NA,CASSGQGGNYGYTF,TGTGCCAGCAGCGGCCAGGGAGGTAACTATGGCTACACCTTC
TRBJ1-5,NA,TRBV4-2,NA,CASSQDPEGQPQHF,TGTGCCAGCAGCCAAGACCCGGAGGGGCAGCCCCAGCATTTT
TRBJ2-2,NA,TRBV7-9,NA,CASSLIQGTGELFF,TGTGCCAGCAGCTTAATTCAGGGGACCGGGGAGCTGTTTTTT
TRBJ2-7,NA,TRBV15,NA,CATSRGEIYEQYF,TGTGCCACCAGCAGAGGAGAAATCTACGAGCAGTACTTC
TRBJ1-6,NA,TRBV19,TRBD1,CASSLDRENNSPLHF,TGTGCCAGTAGTCTCGACAGGGAAAACAATTCACCCCTCCACTTT
TRBJ1-2,NA,TRBV4-1,NA,CASTNSQGDYGYTF,TGCGCCAGCACGAATTCACAGGGTGACTATGGCTACACCTTC
TRBJ2-7,NA,TRBV5-5,NA,CASSRLLASYEQYF,TGTGCCAGCAGTAGACTATTAGCTTCCTACGAGCAGTACTTC
TRBJ2-5,once,TRBV19,TRBD1,CASSSSGTGGKETQYF,TGTGCCAGTAGTTCTTCTGGGACAGGGGGCAAAGAGACCCAGTACTTC
TRBJ1-4,NA,TRBV7-9,TRBD1,CASRGTGDLNEKLFF,TGTGCCAGCAGGGGGACAGGGGATTTAAATGAAAAACTGTTTTTT
TRBJ2-6,NA,TRBV6-4,NA,CASSETLGSGANVLTF,TGTGCCAGCAGTGAAACCTTAGGGAGTGGGGCCAACGTCCTGACTTTC
TRBJ1-5,NA,TRBV6-1,NA,CASSGSQVGNQPQHF,TGTGCCAGCAGTGGGTCACAGGTCGGGAATCAGCCCCAGCATTTT
TRBJ1-2,once,TRBV12-5,TRBD1,CASGLVTGGYGYTF,TGTGCTAGTGGTTTGGTGACAGGGGGTTATGGCTACACCTTC
TRBJ2-3,NA,TRBV18,TRBD1,CASSTGTGGTDTQYF,TGTGCCAGCTCCACAGGGACAGGGGGCACAGATACGCAGTATTTT
TRBJ1-2,NA,TRBV30,NA,CAWSVRQGWGYTF,TGTGCCTGGAGTGTACGGCAGGGTTGGGGCTACACCTTC
TRBJ2-6,NA,TRBV7-9,NA,CASSFRDSESGANVLTF,TGTGCCAGCAGCTTTAGGGACTCGGAGTCTGGGGCCAACGTCCTGACTTTC
TRBJ2-7,NA,TRBV27,NA,CASSQTRQTLSYEQYF,TGTGCCAGCAGTCAAACCCGACAGACCCTCTCCTACGAGCAGTACTTC